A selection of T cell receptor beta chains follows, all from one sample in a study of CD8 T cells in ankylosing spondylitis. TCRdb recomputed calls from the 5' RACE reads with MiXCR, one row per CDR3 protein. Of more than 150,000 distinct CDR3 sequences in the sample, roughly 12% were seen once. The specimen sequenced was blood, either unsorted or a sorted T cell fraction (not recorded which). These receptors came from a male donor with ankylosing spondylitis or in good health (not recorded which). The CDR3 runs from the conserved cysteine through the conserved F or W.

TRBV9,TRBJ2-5,CASSVGTARLQETQYF
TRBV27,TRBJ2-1,CASSFPPGNEQFF
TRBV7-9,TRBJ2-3,CASSFRLAGGDTDTQYF
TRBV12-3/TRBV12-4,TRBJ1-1,CASRWDGANTEAFF
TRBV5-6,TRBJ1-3,CASSLIRGDTIYF
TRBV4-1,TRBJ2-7,CASSQVLAGVDEQYF
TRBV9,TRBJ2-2,CASSAGGANTGELFF
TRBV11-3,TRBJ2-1,CASSQTSGDSYNEQFF
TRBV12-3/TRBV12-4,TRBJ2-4,CASSSGLAMGRHF
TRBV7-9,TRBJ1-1,CASSPRDRGGTEAFF
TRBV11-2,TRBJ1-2,CASSWGRVNYGYTF
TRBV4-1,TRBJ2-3,CASSQERDADTQYF
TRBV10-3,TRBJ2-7,CAISEGEGGSYEQYF
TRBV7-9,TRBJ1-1,CASSPYHRDNTEAFF
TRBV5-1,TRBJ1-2,CASSWGKDGYTF
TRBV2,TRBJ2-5,CASSDREETQYF
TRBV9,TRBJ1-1,CASSAQTGLEDTFF
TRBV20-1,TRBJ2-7,CSARDTGTPAGEQYF
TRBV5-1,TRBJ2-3,CASSGSVDTQYF
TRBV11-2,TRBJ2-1,CASSLGTSIEQFF
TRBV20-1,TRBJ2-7,CSAREGPGGSEQYF
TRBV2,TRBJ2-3,CASCAASGSGTDTQYF
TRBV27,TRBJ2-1,CASSFPGGRNEQFF
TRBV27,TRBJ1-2,CASRGRGKGYTF
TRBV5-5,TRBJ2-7,CASRLEVAYEQYF
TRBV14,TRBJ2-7,CASSQGGGIYEQYF
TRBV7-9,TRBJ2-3,CASSPAGGGDTQYF
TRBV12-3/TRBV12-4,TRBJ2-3,CASIIGGAGDTQYF
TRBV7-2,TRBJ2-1,CASSLLPARISYNEQFF
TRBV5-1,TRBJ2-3,CASRRQSSTDTQYF
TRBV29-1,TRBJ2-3,CSALGLAGGSSIDTQYF
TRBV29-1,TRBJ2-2,CSVWTGKAGELFF
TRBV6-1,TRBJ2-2,CASKDRVVNTRELFF
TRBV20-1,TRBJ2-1,CSARPLAGEYNEQFF
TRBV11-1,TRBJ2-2,CASSLLAGGPRDTGELFF
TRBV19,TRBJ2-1,CASSPFLAGSYNEQFF
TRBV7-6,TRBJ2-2,CASSHKAGGTGELFF
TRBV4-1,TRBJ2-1,CASSQEGSAGQFF
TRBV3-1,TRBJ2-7,CASSQDIASIHEQYF
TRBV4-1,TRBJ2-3,CASSARDGKQYF
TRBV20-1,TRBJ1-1,CSARQATGWNTEAFF
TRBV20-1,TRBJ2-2,CSARESRLADTGELFF
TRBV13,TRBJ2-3,CASSPRLQGDADTQYF
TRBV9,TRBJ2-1,CASSVGGGESAYNEQFF
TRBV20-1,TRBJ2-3,CSATLTGSDTQYF
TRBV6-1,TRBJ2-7,CASSPGQGTYEQYF
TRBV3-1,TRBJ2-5,CASSQVRRPETQYF
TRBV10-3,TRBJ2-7,CADETQHYEQYF
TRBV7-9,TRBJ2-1,CASSLRGLGDNEQFF
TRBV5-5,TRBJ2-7,CASSWEGGSYEQYF
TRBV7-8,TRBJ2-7,CASSPRREQRGGSYEQYF
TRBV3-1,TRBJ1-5,CASSQEVGVQPQHF
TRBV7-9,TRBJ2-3,CASSPWTADTDTQYF
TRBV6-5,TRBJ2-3,CASSYRTSTDTQYF